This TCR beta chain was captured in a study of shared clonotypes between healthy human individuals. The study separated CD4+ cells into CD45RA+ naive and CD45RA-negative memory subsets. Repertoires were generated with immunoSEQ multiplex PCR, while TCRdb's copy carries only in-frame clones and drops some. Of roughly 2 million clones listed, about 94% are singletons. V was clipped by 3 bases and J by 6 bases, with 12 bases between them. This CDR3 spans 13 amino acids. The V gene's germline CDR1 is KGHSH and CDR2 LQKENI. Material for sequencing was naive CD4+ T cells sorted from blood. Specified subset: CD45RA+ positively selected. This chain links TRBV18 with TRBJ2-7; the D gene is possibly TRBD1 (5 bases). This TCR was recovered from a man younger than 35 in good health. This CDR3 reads CASSPLQASEQYF. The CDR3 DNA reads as TGTGCCAGCTCACCGCTACAGGCGTCCGAGCAGTACTTC.